These 24 T cell receptor beta chains were sequenced from one sample in a study of ipilimumab plus nivolumab after autologous stem cell transplantation. This table comes from immunoSEQ multiplex PCR, and its TCRdb copy is limited to in-frame clones, with some not included. The sample records around 20,000 clones, around 80% being singletons. Sample: PBMCs, taken in a trial of ipilimumab plus nivolumab as post-transplant consolidation. The receptors come from a male donor with diffuse large B-cell lymphoma.

The CDR3 bases are TGTGCCAGCAGCCCCGGGCCTCCCACCTACAATGAGCAGTTCTTC. Translation gives CASSPGPPTYNEQFF. The genes are TRBV7-2 and TRBJ2-1; D is ambiguous. Trimming took 5 bases from V and 2 from J, leaving 13 bases between them. Germline V lookup: CDR1 SGHTA, CDR2 FQGNSA. This CDR3 comprises 15 residues. The entire variable domain, with the rest obtained from reference TRBV7-2 and TRBJ2-1, is as follows: GAGVSQSPSNKVTEKGKDVELRCDPISGHTALYWYRQSLGQGLEFLIYFQGNSAPDKSGLPSDRFSAERTGGSVSTLTIQRTQQEDSAVYLCASSPGPPTYNEQFFGPGTRLTVL.

The rearrangement links TRBV5-6 to TRBJ1-1, with D hard to call. This CDR3 has 14 amino acids. V shed 4 bases and J shed 1 base, with 11 bases lying between them. CDR1 SGHDT and CDR2 YYEEEE come from the germline V gene. CDR3 DNA: TGTGCCAGCAGCCTCGATATGGGGAACACTGAAGCTTTCTTT. Translated, it gives CASSLDMGNTEAFF.

The chain recombines TRBV28 with TRBJ2-7; D may be TRBD2 (7 bases). The germline V gene encodes CDR1 MDHEN and CDR2 SYDVKM. The CDR3 length is 14 residues. Trimming shortened V by 3 bases and J by 2 bases, and 11 bases separated the two germline ends. CDR3: CASSLGAGAYEQYF. As DNA, the CDR3 is TGTGCCAGCAGTTTGGGGGCGGGGGCCTACGAGCAGTACTTC.

V usage is TRBV4-2 and J usage is TRBJ2-7, with 10 bases that match TRBD1. The germline CDR1 and CDR2 sequences are LGHNA and YNFKEQ. V lost 5 bases to trimming and J lost 2 bases; unmatched junction nucleotides: 9. This CDR3 spans 16 amino acids. In DNA, the CDR3 is TGTGCCAGCAGCGGATCCGGGACAGGGGAGGCCTACGAGCAGTACTTC. It encodes CASSGSGTGEAYEQYF.

The gene calls are TRBV19 and TRBJ2-3, with TRBD2 matching over 9 bases. With V trimmed by 5 bases and J by 5 bases, 17 bases remained unmatched. The CDR3 is 18 residues long. The germline V gene encodes CDR1 LNHDA and CDR2 SQIVND (reference sequence). CDR3 residues: CASSLGSGGPDWGDTQYF. CDR3 nucleotides: TGTGCCAGTAGTTTGGGCAGCGGGGGGCCAGATTGGGGAGATACGCAGTATTTT.

The chain joins TRBV29-1 to TRBJ1-2; weak D call: TRBD1 (6 bases). Germline V gene data show CDR1 as SQVTM and CDR2 as ANQGSEA. The V gene lost 4 bases and the J gene lost 6 bases, with 9 bases spanning the gap. The CDR3 covers 11 residues. The CDR3 protein is CSVGGGNGYTF. The CDR3 region has the DNA TGCAGCGTTGGAGGGGGGAATGGCTACACCTTC.

This chain connects TRBV5-5 to TRBJ2-5; tentatively, D is TRBD2 (5 bases). The end of the DNA aligns better with TRBJ2-7, so the J call may be wrong. This CDR3 region has 14 residues. CDR1 and CDR2 (germline): SGHKS, YYEKEE (reference sequence). CDR3 DNA sequence: TGTGCCAGCAGCCGGACTGCTCGCGCCGACGAGCAGTACTTC. The encoded protein is CASSRTARADEQYF.

In this sample, this clone turned up once. The sample holds other DNA sequences that translate to the same CDR3. The chain joins TRBV9 to TRBJ2-3; 8 bases match TRBD2. The CDR3 is 13 residues long. V dropped 5 bases and J dropped 4; count of bases not matched to a gene: 3. Germline CDR1 is SGDLS and CDR2 is YYNGEE. In nucleotides, the CDR3 is TGTGCCAGCAGTACGGGGGGGCCAGATACGCAGTATTTT. This encodes CASSTGGPDTQYF.

V is TRBV7-3 and J is TRBJ2-7; D not resolved. Germline V CDR1 and CDR2: SGHTA, FQGTGA. V was cut by 2 bases and J by 0 bases, with 8 bases left in between. CDR3 size: 14 residues. CDR3 loop: CASSLSAVSYEQYF. The CDR3 nucleotides read TGTGCCAGCAGCTTATCGGCGGTCTCCTACGAGCAGTACTTC.

The chain carries TRBV29-1 and TRBJ1-5; D is uncertain. Germline V gene lookup returns CDR1 SQVTM and CDR2 ANQGSEA. The length of the CDR3 is 12 residues. V lost 4 bases and J 3 bases, leaving 7 bases between the germline ends. CDR3 nucleotide sequence: TGCAGCGTTGGCCAGGTCAATCAGCCCCAGCATTTT. Translation: CSVGQVNQPQHF.

The chain combines TRBV4-3 with TRBJ2-7, with unresolved D. Between the trimmed V and J ends, which lost 0 bases and 4 bases, there was a span of 13 bases. The CDR3 is 15 amino acids. The germline V gene has CDR1 LGHNA and CDR2 YSLEER. The chain's CDR3 is CASSQEGQARYEQYF. DNA for the CDR3: TGCGCCAGCAGCCAAGAAGGGCAGGCGCGGTACGAGCAGTACTTC.

This CDR3 is CASSLGDTYEQYF. In DNA, the CDR3 is TGTGCCAGCAGTTTGGGGGATACCTACGAGCAGTACTTC. This sequence joins TRBV27 and TRBJ2-7; D tentatively reads TRBD1 or TRBD2 (5 bases each). The CDR3 runs to 13 residues. Per germline, CDR1 MNHEY and CDR2 SMNVEV (reference sequence). The V end was cut by 3 bases, the J end by 2 bases, with 8 bases between.

This clone was found once. The chain combines TRBV15 with TRBJ2-5; TRBD1 aligns across 10 bases. The junction had 10 bases not matched to a gene; V was cut back by 8 bases and J by 4 bases. The CDR3 has 15 amino acids. Germline V gene data show CDR1 as LNHNV and CDR2 as YYDKDF (reference sequence). The CDR3 reads CATVDGQGVGETQYF. The CDR3 nucleotides are TGTGCCACCGTCGACGGACAGGGGGTGGGAGAGACCCAGTACTTC.

This rearrangement joins TRBV29-1 to TRBJ1-1; D gene uncertain. There are 13 residues in the CDR3. Germline CDR1 is SQVTM and CDR2 is ANQGSEA. The ends were cut back, 5 bases at V and 0 bases at J, with 10 bases in the middle. The CDR3 sequence is CSVWSAMNTEAFF. CDR3 DNA sequence: TGCAGCGTTTGGTCAGCTATGAACACTGAAGCTTTCTTT.

This clone is termed medium-sized (0.01 to 0.1%). V gene TRBV27 combines with J gene TRBJ1-6, with a tentative D call TRBD1 (6 bases). This CDR3 is 13 amino acids long. The V gene lost 8 bases and the J gene lost 9 bases, with 14 bases spanning the gap. CDR1 and CDR2 from the germline V gene are MNHEY and SMNVEV (reference sequence). The chain's CDR3 is CASSGLGGSPLHF. The CDR3 nucleotides are TGTGCCAGCTCCGGCCTAGGGGGTTCACCCCTCCACTTT.

The chain uses TRBV5-8 and TRBJ2-2, with no clear D. Germline V gene data show CDR1 as SGHTS and CDR2 as YDEGEE. The CDR3 has 12 amino acids. The V gene lost 4 bases and the J gene lost 5 bases, with 6 bases spanning the gap. CDR3 sequence (DNA): TGTGCCAGCAGCCTTTGGACCGGGGAGCTGTTTTTT. This codes for CASSLWTGELFF.

V usage is TRBV9 and J usage is TRBJ1-4; the match to TRBD1 covers 8 bases. Germline loops: CDR1 SGDLS, CDR2 YYNGEE. This CDR3 is 18 amino acids long. J lost 0 bases, V lost 0 bases, and 7 bases had no gene match. The CDR3 here is CASSVGQGAGATNEKLFF. The CDR3 DNA sequence: TGTGCCAGCAGCGTAGGGCAGGGGGCAGGAGCAACTAATGAAAAACTGTTTTTT.

The J gene is TRBJ2-3, the V gene TRBV2, with 9 bases lining up with TRBD1. The CDR3 contains 17 residues. In germline, CDR1 is SNHLY, CDR2 FYNNEI. V lost 6 bases and J lost 1; bases outside the gene matches: 11. As DNA, the CDR3 is TGTGCCAGCAGACCCACGGGTGGACAGGGGCGCACAGATACGCAGTATTTT. It encodes CASRPTGGQGRTDTQYF. The whole variable domain, remainder taken from reference TRBV2 and TRBJ2-3, is EPEVTQTPSHQVTQMGQEVILRCVPISNHLYFYWYRQILGQKVEFLVSFYNNEISEKSEIFDDQFSVERPDGSNFTLKIRSTKLEDSAMYFCASRPTGGQGRTDTQYFGPGTRLTVL.

The chain joins TRBV6-1 to TRBJ1-6; a weak D match, TRBD1 (5 bases). The V end was cut by 7 bases, the J end by 9 bases, with 19 bases between. The CDR3 loop spans 15 amino acids. Germline assignment: CDR1 MNHNS and CDR2 SASEGT. The CDR3 region is CASMGVRAGSSPLHF. Here the CDR3 DNA reads TGTGCCAGCATGGGGGTCAGGGCCGGGAGTTCACCCCTCCACTTT.

This clone was picked up a small number of times. The chain recombines TRBV7-9 with TRBJ1-6; D is unresolved. Trimming took off 1 base at V and 4 bases at J, with 5 bases between the two ends. This CDR3 is built from 14 residues. Germline CDR1 reads SEHNR; CDR2 reads FQNEAQ (reference sequence). The CDR3 DNA follows: TGTGCCAGCAGCTTAGGGTCTTATAATTCACCCCTCCACTTT. It yields the protein CASSLGSYNSPLHF.

V and J are TRBV5-1 and TRBJ2-2; 7 nucleotides agree with TRBD1. Germline trimming cut 0 bases from V and 4 bases from J; bases unmatched to any gene: 12. There are 18 residues in the CDR3. Germline V gives CDR1 SGHRS, CDR2 YFSETQ. The CDR3 reads CASSLGTGVGLGTGELFF. As DNA, the CDR3 is TGCGCCAGCAGCTTGGGCACAGGGGTCGGCTTGGGCACCGGGGAGCTGTTTTTT.

The chain recombines TRBV21-1 with TRBJ2-7; no DNA check was done on the table's D call, TRBD1. TRBV21-1 is a documented pseudogene. This CDR3 has 14 amino acids. The CDR3 loop reads CALTGGTGGSEQYF. In nucleotides, the CDR3 is TGTGCCTTAACAGGGGGGACAGGGGGCTCCGAGCAGTACTTC.

The V gene is TRBV7-9, the J gene TRBJ2-1; TRBD2 agrees at 10 bases. J gave up 6 bases and V 1 base, and 9 bases lay outside the gene matches. CDR3 size: 17 residues. The V gene's germline CDR1 is SEHNR and CDR2 FQNEAQ (reference sequence). This CDR3 reads CASSLVGERGGRNEQFF. The CDR3 bases are TGTGCCAGCAGCTTAGTGGGTGAGCGGGGGGGCCGCAATGAGCAGTTCTTC.

Here the CDR3 DNA reads TGTGCCAGCAGTCCCATACCCATTACCGGGGAGCTGTTTTTT. Residues: CASSPIPITGELFF. V gene TRBV27 combines with J gene TRBJ2-2; D call uncertain. The CDR3 sequence is 14 residues long. Trimming left V 5 bases short and J 5 bases short, with 12 bases between. The germline CDR1 and CDR2 sequences are MNHEY and SMNVEV (reference sequence).